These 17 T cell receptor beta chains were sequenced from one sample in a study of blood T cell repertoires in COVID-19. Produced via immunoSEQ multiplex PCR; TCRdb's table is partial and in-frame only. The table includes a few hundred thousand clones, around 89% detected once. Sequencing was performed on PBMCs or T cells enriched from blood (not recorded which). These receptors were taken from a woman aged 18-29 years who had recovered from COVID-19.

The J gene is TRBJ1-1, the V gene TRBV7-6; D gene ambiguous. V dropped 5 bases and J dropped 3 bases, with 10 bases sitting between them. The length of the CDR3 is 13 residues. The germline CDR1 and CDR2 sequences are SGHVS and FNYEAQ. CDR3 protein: CASSPVEDTEAFF. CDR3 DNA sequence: TGTGCCAGCAGCCCTGTGGAGGACACTGAAGCTTTCTTT.

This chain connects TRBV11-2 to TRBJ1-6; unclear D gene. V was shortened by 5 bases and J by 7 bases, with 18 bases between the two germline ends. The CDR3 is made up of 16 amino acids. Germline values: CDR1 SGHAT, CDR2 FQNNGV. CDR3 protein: CASSPIPRVSNSPLHF. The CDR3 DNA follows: TGTGCCAGCAGCCCGATCCCCCGGGTCTCAAATTCACCCCTCCACTTT.

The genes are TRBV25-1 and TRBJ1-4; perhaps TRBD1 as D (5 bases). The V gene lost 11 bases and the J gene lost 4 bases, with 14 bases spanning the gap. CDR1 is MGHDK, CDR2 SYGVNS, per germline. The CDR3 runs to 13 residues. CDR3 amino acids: CARYTGYNEKLFF. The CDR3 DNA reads TGTGCCCGGTATACAGGTTATAATGAAAAACTGTTTTTT. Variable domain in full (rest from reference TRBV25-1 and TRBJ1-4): EADIYQTPRYLVIGTGKKITLECSQTMGHDKMYWYQQDPGMELHLIHYSYGVNSTEKGDLSSESTVSRIRTEHFPLTLESARPSHTSQYLCARYTGYNEKLFFGSGTQLSVL.

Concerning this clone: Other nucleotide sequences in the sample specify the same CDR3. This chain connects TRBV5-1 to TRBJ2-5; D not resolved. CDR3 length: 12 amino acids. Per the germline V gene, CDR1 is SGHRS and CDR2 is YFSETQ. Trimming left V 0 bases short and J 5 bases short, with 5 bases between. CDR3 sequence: CASSLAGETQYF. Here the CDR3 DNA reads TGCGCCAGCAGCTTGGCCGGGGAGACCCAGTACTTC.

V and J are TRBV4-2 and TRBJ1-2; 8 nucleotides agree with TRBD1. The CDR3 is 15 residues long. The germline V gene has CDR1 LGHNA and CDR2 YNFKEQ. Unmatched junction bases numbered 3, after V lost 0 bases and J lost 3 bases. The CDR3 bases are TGTGCCAGCAGCCAAGAGACAGGGGATTACTATGGCTACACCTTC. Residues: CASSQETGDYYGYTF.

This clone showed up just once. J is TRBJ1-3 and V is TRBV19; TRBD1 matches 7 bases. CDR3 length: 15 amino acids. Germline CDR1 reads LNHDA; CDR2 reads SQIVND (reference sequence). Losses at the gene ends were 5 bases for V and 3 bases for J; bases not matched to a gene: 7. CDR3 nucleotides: TGTGCCAGTAGTCTGACAGGGCTCGATGGAAACACCATATATTTT. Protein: CASSLTGLDGNTIYF.

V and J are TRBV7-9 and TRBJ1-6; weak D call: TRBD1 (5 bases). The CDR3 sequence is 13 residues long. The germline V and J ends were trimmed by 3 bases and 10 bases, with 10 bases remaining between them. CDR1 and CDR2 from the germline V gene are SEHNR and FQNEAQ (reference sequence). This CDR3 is CASSLGGGSPLHF. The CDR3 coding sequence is TGTGCCAGCAGCTTGGGGGGAGGGTCACCCCTCCACTTT.

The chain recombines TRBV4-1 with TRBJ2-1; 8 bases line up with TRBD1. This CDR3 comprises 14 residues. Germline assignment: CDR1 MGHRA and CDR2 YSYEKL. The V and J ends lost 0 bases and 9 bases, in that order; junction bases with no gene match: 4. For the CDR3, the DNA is TGCGCCAGCAGCCAAGACTGGACAGGGACTGAGCAGTTCTTC. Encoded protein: CASSQDWTGTEQFF.

The CDR3 sequence is CASSIDIQIRANYGYTF. The CDR3 DNA reads TGTGCCAGTAGTATAGACATCCAAATTCGGGCTAACTATGGCTACACCTTC. The chain links TRBV19 to TRBJ1-2; unclear D gene. The CDR3 has 17 residues. Germline CDR1 reads LNHDA; CDR2 reads SQIVND (reference sequence). The V gene lost 0 bases and the J gene lost 0 bases, with 14 bases spanning the gap.

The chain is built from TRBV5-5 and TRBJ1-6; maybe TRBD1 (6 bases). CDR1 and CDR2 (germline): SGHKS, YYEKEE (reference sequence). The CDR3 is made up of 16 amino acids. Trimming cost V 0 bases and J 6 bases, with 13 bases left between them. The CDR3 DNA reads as TGTGCCAGCAGCTTGGGACAGGCGGAGTTTAATTCACCCCTCCACTTT. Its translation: CASSLGQAEFNSPLHF.

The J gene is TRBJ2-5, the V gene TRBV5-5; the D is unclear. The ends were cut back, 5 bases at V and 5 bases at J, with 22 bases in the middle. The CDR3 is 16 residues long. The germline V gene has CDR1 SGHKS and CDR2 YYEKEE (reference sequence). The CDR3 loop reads CASRAEKGGRRETQYF. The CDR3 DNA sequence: TGTGCCAGCAGGGCGGAGAAAGGTGGCCGTAGGGAGACCCAGTACTTC.

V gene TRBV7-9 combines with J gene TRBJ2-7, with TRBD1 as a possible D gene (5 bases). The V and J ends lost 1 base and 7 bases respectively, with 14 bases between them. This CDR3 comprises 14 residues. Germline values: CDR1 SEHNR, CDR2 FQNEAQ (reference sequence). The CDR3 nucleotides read TGTGCCAGCAGCTTAGTAAAAGGGGTAGGGGAGCAGTACTTC. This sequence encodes CASSLVKGVGEQYF.

The CDR3 reads CASSPSVDRGAKNIQYF. The CDR3 DNA reads TGTGCCAGCAGTCCTTCAGTAGACCGGGGAGCCAAAAACATTCAGTACTTC. V gene TRBV28 combines with J gene TRBJ2-4, with D tentatively TRBD2 (5 bases). From germline, CDR1 is MDHEN and CDR2 SYDVKM. The CDR3 spans 17 residues. Trimming shortened V by 5 bases and J by 0 bases, and 17 bases separated the two germline ends.

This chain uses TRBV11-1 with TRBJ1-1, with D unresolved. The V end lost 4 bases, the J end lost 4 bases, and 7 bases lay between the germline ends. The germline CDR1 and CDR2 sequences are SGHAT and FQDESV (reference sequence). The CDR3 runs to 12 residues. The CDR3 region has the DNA TGTGCCAGCAGCTACTTTGGCACTGAAGCTTTCTTT. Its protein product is CASSYFGTEAFF. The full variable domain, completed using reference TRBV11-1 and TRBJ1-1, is EAEVAQSPRYKITEKSQAVAFWCDPISGHATLYWYRQILGQGPELLVQFQDESVVDDSQLPKDRFSAERLKGVDSTLKIQPAELGDSAMYLCASSYFGTEAFFGQGTRLTVV.

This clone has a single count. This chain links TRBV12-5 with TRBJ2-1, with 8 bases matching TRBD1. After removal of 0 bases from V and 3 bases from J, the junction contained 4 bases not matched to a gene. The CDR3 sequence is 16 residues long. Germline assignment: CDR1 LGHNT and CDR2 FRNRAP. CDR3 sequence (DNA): TGTGCTAGTGGTTTGGTAAGAACAGGGGGCTACAATGAGCAGTTCTTC. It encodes CASGLVRTGGYNEQFF.

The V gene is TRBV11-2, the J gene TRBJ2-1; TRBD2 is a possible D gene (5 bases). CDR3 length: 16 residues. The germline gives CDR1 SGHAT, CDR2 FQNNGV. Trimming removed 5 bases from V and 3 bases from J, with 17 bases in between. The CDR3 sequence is CASSASVEGFYNEQFF. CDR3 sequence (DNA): TGTGCCAGCAGCGCCTCCGTTGAGGGCTTCTACAATGAGCAGTTCTTC.

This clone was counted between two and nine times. CDR3 nucleotide sequence: TGTGCCAGCAGTCCGTGGGGGGAAAGCAATCAGCCCCAGCATTTT. This codes for CASSPWGESNQPQHF. The V call is TRBV6-2 or TRBV6-3, the J call TRBJ1-5; D might be TRBD1 (5 bases). Germline V lookup: CDR1 MNHEY, CDR2 SVGEGT. Deletions cut 5 bases from V and 1 base from J, with 12 bases between. The CDR3 runs 15 residues.